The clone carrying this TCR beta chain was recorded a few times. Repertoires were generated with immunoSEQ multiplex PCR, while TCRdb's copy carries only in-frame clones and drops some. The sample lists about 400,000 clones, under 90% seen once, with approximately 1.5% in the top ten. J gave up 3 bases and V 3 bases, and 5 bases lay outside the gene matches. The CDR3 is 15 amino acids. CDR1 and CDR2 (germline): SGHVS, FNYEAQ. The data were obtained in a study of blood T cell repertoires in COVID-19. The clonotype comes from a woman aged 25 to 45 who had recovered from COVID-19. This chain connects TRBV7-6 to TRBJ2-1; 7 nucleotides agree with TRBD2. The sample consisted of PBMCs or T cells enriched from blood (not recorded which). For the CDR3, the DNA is TGTGCCAGCAGCTTGGTAGCGGGTTTCTACAATGAGCAGTTCTTC. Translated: CASSLVAGFYNEQFF.